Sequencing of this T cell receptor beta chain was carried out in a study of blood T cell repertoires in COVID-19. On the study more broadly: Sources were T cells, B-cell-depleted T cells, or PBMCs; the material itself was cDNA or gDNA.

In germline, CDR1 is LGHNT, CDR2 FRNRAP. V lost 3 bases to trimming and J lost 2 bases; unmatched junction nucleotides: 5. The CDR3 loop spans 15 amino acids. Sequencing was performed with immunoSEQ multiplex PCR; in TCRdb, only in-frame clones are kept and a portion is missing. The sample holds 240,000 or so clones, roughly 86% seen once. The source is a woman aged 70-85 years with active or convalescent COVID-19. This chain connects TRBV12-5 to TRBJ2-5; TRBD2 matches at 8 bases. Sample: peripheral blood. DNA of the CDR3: TGTGCTAGTGGTTTCCCCGGGGGGGCGCAAGAGACCCAGTACTTC. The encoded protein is CASGFPGGAQETQYF.